The entry below gives a single T cell receptor (beta chain) sequence along with its context. What it binds is unknown. The germline gene is not matched at one end of the junction; a read error may be the cause. The donors were healthy bone marrow donors. The data derive from a study of cytomegalovirus exposure and HLA in healthy donors. Study-level points and caveats: A later analysis found most CMV-associated TCR beta chains apparently HLA-restricted. It was confirmed in vitro that a few of the CMV-associated chains were specific for CMV antigens.

Both 60 Vbeta primers and 13 Jbeta primers went into the PCR. Per the original methods: A later analysis tallied tens of millions of unique TCR beta chains, about 11 million of them shared. Clones were read by immunoSEQ multiplex PCR, and TCRdb kept only the in-frame ones, dropping some. V and J calls and clone size are those listed in that table; D and trimming were worked out from the DNA. Among some 150,000 clones, approximately 79% were seen once, and the ten largest hold approximately 6%. The clonotype comes from a man aged 45-65 years in good health and CMV-seropositive. The sequencing sample was made of PBMCs.

The CDR3, as DNA: TGTTCCAGCAGCTTTCCTAGTACAACTAATGAAAAACTGTTTTTT. Protein: CSSSFPSTTNEKLFF. The gene calls are TRBV7-9 and TRBJ1-4; D gene unclear. This CDR3 contains 15 residues. Per the germline V gene, CDR1 is SEHNR and CDR2 is FQNEAQ (reference sequence).